This TCR beta chain originates from a study of human T cells and chemical hapten exposure. Study-level background: Weekly scalp doses of diphenylcyclopropenone were given to patients during the roughly 24-week study. DPC at 0.01% went onto the upper back in patch tests, read at 6 days.

TCRdb itself ran the RACE reads through MiXCR, one entry per CDR3 protein. The table lists approximately 74,000 distinct CDR3 sequences, approximately 29% of them singletons. Documented time point: patch test 1, 2 weeks after DPC sensitization. The treatment here: therapeutic diphenylcyclopropenone sensitization with weekly scalp DPC. At patch-test visits, sampling came before the patch test. This CDR3 region has 16 residues. Unmatched junction bases numbered 5, after V lost 4 bases and J lost 4 bases. CDR1 is LNHDA, CDR2 SQIVND, per germline (reference sequence). On this clonotype itself: As yet, its antigen is unknown.

Study results and caveats: It should be noted that donors had alopecia, so their immune response may differ from healthy people's.

The receptor was isolated from a man in his forties with alopecia areata. Some clones in this sample may be carry-over from other donors' samples. Sequenced here: whole blood, sampled in connection with sensitization to the hapten diphenylcyclopropenone (DPC). J is TRBJ2-3 and V is TRBV19; 13 bases agree with TRBD2. The CDR3 region is CASSTRTSGSPDTQYF. CDR3 nucleotides: TGTGCCAGTAGTACGCGGACTAGCGGGAGCCCAGATACGCAGTATTTT.